This passage covers 8 T cell receptor beta chains from one sample sequenced in a study of vaccination effects on CD4 cells after COVID-19. Antigen-specific CD4+ T cells were first expanded with viral peptide pools by the ViraFEST assay and only then sequenced. Isolating CD4+ T cells followed around nine days of culture. Every participant took two doses of the BNT162b2 or mRNA-1273 vaccine. The table came from immunoSEQ multiplex PCR; TCRdb's copy has only in-frame clones and leaves some out. The sample holds some 30,000 clones, roughly 80% seen once. Their specific antigens are unknown. Sequences were derived from CD4+ T cells from PBMCs cultured with HCoV-229E spike peptides, sampled after COVID-19 vaccination. The source of these receptors is a human donor who received a COVID-19 vaccine.

The V and J genes are TRBV6-5 and TRBJ2-5; D remains ambiguous. The CDR3 consists of 13 residues. Trimming pared 6 bases from V and 5 bases from J, leaving 13 bases between. CDR1 and CDR2 (germline): MNHEY, SVGAGI. The CDR3 bases are TGTGCCAGCAGATACGGGCTCCTTGAGACCCAGTACTTC. Protein sequence: CASRYGLLETQYF.

This clone has a handful of counts. This chain uses TRBV18 with TRBJ1-1; D might be TRBD1 (5 bases). The V end lost 3 bases, the J end lost 4 bases, and 9 bases lay between the germline ends. This CDR3 is built from 13 residues. Germline CDR1 reads KGHSH; CDR2 reads LQKENI. CDR3 protein: CASSPNDSTEAFF. The DNA for the CDR3 is TGTGCCAGCTCACCTAACGACAGCACTGAAGCTTTCTTT.

V is TRBV5-4 and J is TRBJ2-1, with 12 positions matching TRBD1. J was trimmed by 12 bases and V by 4 bases; bases with no gene match: 8. This CDR3 is built from 14 residues. Per germline, CDR1 SGHNT and CDR2 YYREEE (reference sequence). The CDR3 nucleotides read TGTGCCAGCAGCAGGGACAGGGGGCCGGCAGGGCAGTTCTTC. Encoded protein: CASSRDRGPAGQFF.

This rearrangement joins TRBV12-3 or TRBV12-4 to TRBJ1-2, with no clear D. The V end was cut by 5 bases, the J end by 1 base, with 8 bases between. CDR3 length equals 13 residues. CDR3 in amino acids: CASSPGVNYGYTF. In DNA form, the CDR3 reads TGTGCCAGCAGTCCTGGGGTTAACTATGGCTACACCTTC.

This clone was counted between two and nine times. The chain carries TRBV2 and TRBJ2-5; 7 bases are a match to TRBD2. The length of the CDR3 is 15 residues. Germline V CDR1 and CDR2: SNHLY, FYNNEI. V lost 8 bases to trimming and J lost 5 bases; unmatched junction nucleotides: 14. The DNA of the CDR3 is TGTGCCAGCTCAGACCGGGCGGGGAGGGGTGAGACCCAGTACTTC. Its translation is CASSDRAGRGETQYF.

The V call is TRBV30, the J call TRBJ2-5; possibly TRBD2 for D (5 bases). The germline V gene has CDR1 GTSNPN and CDR2 SVGIG (reference sequence). The CDR3 runs to 15 residues. Trimming removed 3 bases from V and 4 bases from J, with 18 bases in between. For the CDR3, the DNA is TGTGCCTGGAGGGACCCAGGAGGATCGGGAGAGACCCAGTACTTC. Translating it yields CAWRDPGGSGETQYF.

J is TRBJ2-1 and V is TRBV19, with TRBD2 matching over 13 bases. Germline loops: CDR1 LNHDA, CDR2 SQIVND (reference sequence). J gave up 2 bases and V 4 bases, and 17 bases lay outside the gene matches. The CDR3 loop spans 21 amino acids. The CDR3 coding sequence is TGTGCCAGTAGTACCCCCTCACGGACTAGCGGGAGAGAAGAGCCCTACAATGAGCAGTTCTTC. Residues: CASSTPSRTSGREEPYNEQFF.

V and J are TRBV7-2 and TRBJ2-5, with 12 bases aligning to TRBD2. Germline values: CDR1 SGHTA, CDR2 FQGNSA. This CDR3 has 16 residues. J lost 5 bases, V lost 1 base, and 5 bases had no gene match. This CDR3 reads CASSLGLAGVRETQYF. For the CDR3, the DNA is TGTGCCAGCAGCTTAGGACTAGCGGGGGTCCGGGAGACCCAGTACTTC.